This T cell receptor beta chain was found in a study of Ad26.COV2.S vaccination and SARS-CoV-2 variants. The overall study: Dosing was one shot or two shots 56 days apart. Notes on the study in general: Spike-specific TCR breadth was greater in vaccine than placebo recipients. Recipients of either vaccine or placebo displayed similar breadth of non-spike TCRs.

In regard to this clone: Antigen specificity is unknown.

Germline assignment: CDR1 SNHLY and CDR2 FYNNEI. Trimming pared 5 bases from V and 0 bases from J, leaving 8 bases between. The CDR3 length is 15 residues. Treatment of the sample: approximately 18 received Ad26.COV2.S at low or high dose, single or two shots; about 5 received placebo; per-sample allocation not given. Repertoires come from day 63 after the first vaccine or placebo injection. Profiled with immunoSEQ multiplex PCR; TCRdb holds only in-frame clones, not every one. The profile shows approximately 480,000 clones, roughly 87% of them singletons. V and J are TRBV2 and TRBJ2-6; D is uncertain. The material sequenced was peripheral blood, taken in a trial of Ad26.COV2.S vaccine versus placebo. This sequence originates from a person aged 18-65 years who received the Ad26.COV2.S COVID-19 vaccine or a placebo. The CDR3 loop is CASSPQYSGANVLTF. In nucleotides, the CDR3 is TGTGCCAGCAGTCCTCAATACTCTGGGGCCAACGTCCTGACTTTC.